Below, 22 T cell receptor beta chains from the same sample are listed, as sequenced in a study of CD8 T cells in ankylosing spondylitis. TCRdb processed the 5' RACE reads anew with MiXCR; each CDR3 protein has one entry. The data contain 350,000 to 400,000 distinct CDR3 sequences, 20% of them seen just once; the ten biggest clones take up around 13%. Sequencing was performed on blood, either unsorted or a sorted T cell fraction (not recorded which). Receptors were obtained from a male donor with ankylosing spondylitis or in good health (not recorded which).

The count of this clonotype is one. The V call is TRBV19, the J call TRBJ2-6; the D call may be TRBD1 or TRBD2 (5 bases each). Deletions cut 1 base from V and 4 bases from J, with 11 bases between. The CDR3 totals 16 residues. Germline assignment: CDR1 LNHDA and CDR2 SQIVND (reference sequence). In DNA form, the CDR3 reads TGTGCCAGTAGTATAGCCGGGGCAATGGGGGCCAACGTCCTGACTTTC. Amino acids: CASSIAGAMGANVLTF.

The chain has TRBV10-3 and TRBJ2-1; weak D call: TRBD2 (6 bases). Germline-derived CDR1 and CDR2 are ENHRY and SYGVKD. V lost 1 base to trimming and J lost 0 bases, with 10 bases between them. The CDR3 length is 16 residues. The CDR3 nucleotides read TGTGCCATCAGTGAGTGGGGGGAGAGCTCCTACAATGAGCAGTTCTTC. Residues: CAISEWGESSYNEQFF.

This clonotype has at least ten counts. V and J are TRBV27 and TRBJ2-7; D might be TRBD2 (6 bases). This CDR3 comprises 13 residues. Germline V gives CDR1 MNHEY, CDR2 SMNVEV (reference sequence). V dropped 5 bases and J dropped 0 bases, with 8 bases sitting between them. CDR3 coding DNA: TGTGCCAGCAGTGGCGGGGCCTCCTACGAGCAGTACTTC. Residues: CASSGGASYEQYF.

This chain connects TRBV6-5 to TRBJ2-5; D perhaps matches TRBD1 (5 bases). The V end lost 2 bases, the J end lost 0 bases, and 7 bases lay between the germline ends. The CDR3 consists of 14 residues. The germline gives CDR1 MNHEY, CDR2 SVGAGI. This CDR3 is CASSYGHNQETQYF. The CDR3 DNA reads TGTGCCAGCAGTTACGGACACAACCAAGAGACCCAGTACTTC.

This clonotype has a handful of counts. This chain joins TRBV24-1 and TRBJ2-1, with a weak D call TRBD2 (6 bases). The CDR3 loop spans 13 amino acids. The germline gives CDR1 KGHDR, CDR2 SFDVKD. Trimming took 9 bases from V and 4 from J, leaving 12 bases between them. The CDR3 region has the DNA TGTGCCACCGCCGGGACTCTGTACAATGAGCAGTTCTTC. Its translation is CATAGTLYNEQFF.

The chain uses TRBV28 and TRBJ1-2, with D maybe TRBD1 (5 bases). The CDR3 consists of 14 residues. V was trimmed by 6 bases and J by 4 bases, leaving 15 bases between them. Per the germline V gene, CDR1 is MDHEN and CDR2 is SYDVKM. In DNA form, the CDR3 reads TGTGCCAGCAGGATGTGGGGGAGCCGCTATGGCTACACCTTC. Its translation: CASRMWGSRYGYTF.

V gene TRBV10-3 combines with J gene TRBJ2-7, with 10 bases matching TRBD2. Germline V CDR1 and CDR2: ENHRY, SYGVKD. The J segment lost 4 bases and the V segment lost 11 bases, leaving 8 bases of the junction unmatched. This CDR3 has 13 residues. The CDR3, as DNA: TGTGCCGTCGGAGGACTAGCGGATTACGAGCAGTACTTC. Its protein is CAVGGLADYEQYF.

This clonotype appeared a few times. The V call is TRBV12-3 or TRBV12-4, the J call TRBJ2-2, with TRBD2 matching over 10 bases. Trimming took 5 bases from V and 3 from J; bases not matched to a gene: 9. The CDR3 covers 17 residues. The CDR3 DNA reads TGTGCCAGCAGTCCTGGAGCGGGGGGGCCGGACACCGGGGAGCTGTTTTTT. This encodes CASSPGAGGPDTGELFF.

Only a few counts were recorded for this clonotype. V and J are TRBV20-1 and TRBJ2-1; TRBD1 matches at 10 bases. CDR3 length equals 13 residues. In germline, CDR1 is DFQATT, CDR2 SNEGSKA (reference sequence). The CDR3 DNA is TGCAGACTGTCGGGACAGGGGATTGCTGAGCAGTTCTTC. It yields the protein CRLSGQGIAEQFF.

This clonotype has just one count. The J gene is TRBJ1-1, the V gene TRBV6-4; TRBD1 matches 8 bases. The CDR3 totals 14 residues. The V segment lost 7 bases and the J segment 1 base; nucleotides outside the gene matches: 5. Germline V gene data show CDR1 as MRHNA and CDR2 as SNTAGT. The CDR3 DNA reads TGTGCCAGCACCCACAGGGGGGGGAACACTGAAGCTTTCTTT. This encodes CASTHRGGNTEAFF.

The J gene is TRBJ2-1, the V gene TRBV4-1; D ambiguous. CDR3 length: 15 amino acids. V gave up 1 base and J gave up 10 bases, with 17 bases separating them. CDR1 and CDR2 from the germline V gene are MGHRA and YSYEKL. The CDR3 region has the DNA TGCGCCAGCAGCCAAGTTCTGGACGTGGAGAGGGAGCAGTTCTTC. Translation gives CASSQVLDVEREQFF.

Concerning this clonotype: Sequence at one end of the junction differs from germline and may be a read error. The V and J genes are TRBV3-1 and TRBJ2-3; D perhaps matches TRBD1 (7 bases). The germline gives CDR1 LGHDT, CDR2 YNNKEL (reference sequence). The CDR3 has 15 residues. CDR3 bases: TGTGCCAGCAGCCCTGCGGGACAGAGCACAGATTCGCAGTATTTT. Its protein product is CASSPAGQSTDSQYF.

As for this clonotype: At one of its ends the junction is not consistent with the germline gene, which may arise from a read error. The V call is TRBV30, the J call TRBJ2-7; TRBD1 is a possible D gene (5 bases). In germline, CDR1 is GTSNPN, CDR2 SVGIG (reference sequence). The CDR3 runs to 15 residues. The CDR3 region has the DNA TGTGCCTGGAGTGTACGGGCAGGGATCTCCCACGAGCAGTACTTC. Protein: CAWSVRAGISHEQYF.

V usage is TRBV10-3 and J usage is TRBJ2-1, with D uncertain. CDR1 is ENHRY and CDR2 is SYGVKD in the germline V gene. The V end was cut by 6 bases, the J end by 4 bases, with 19 bases between. The CDR3 length is 16 residues. In DNA, the CDR3 is TGTGCCATCAGCGATGGGAAAAGAATATCGTACAATGAGCAGTTCTTC. Its protein is CAISDGKRISYNEQFF.

The CDR3 is CASSLSAGGREQFF. The CDR3 region has the DNA TGTGCCAGCAGTTTATCTGCGGGGGGGCGCGAGCAGTTCTTC. The chain carries TRBV28 and TRBJ2-1; TRBD2 matches 9 bases. J was trimmed by 10 bases and V by 1 base; bases with no gene match: 5. The V gene's germline CDR1 is MDHEN and CDR2 SYDVKM. This CDR3 has 14 residues.

This clonotype was seen a few times. V and J are TRBV7-9 and TRBJ2-1; D perhaps matches TRBD2 (6 bases). The CDR3 covers 13 residues. Trimming cost V 1 base and J 8 bases, with 9 bases left between them. The germline gives CDR1 SEHNR, CDR2 FQNEAQ (reference sequence). CDR3 coding DNA: TGTGCCAGCAGCTTAGTCGGGAGCCATGAGCAGTTCTTC. Its protein is CASSLVGSHEQFF. Full variable domain (rest looked up from reference TRBV7-9 and TRBJ2-1): DTGVSQNPRHKITKRGQNVTFRCDPISEHNRLYWYRQTLGQGPEFLTYFQNEAQLEKSRLLSDRFSAERPKGSFSTLEIQRTEQGDSAMYLCASSLVGSHEQFFGPGTRLTVL.

This sequence joins TRBV7-9 and TRBJ2-5; TRBD2 agrees at 10 bases. This CDR3 contains 16 residues. The J segment lost 2 bases and the V segment lost 5 bases, leaving 8 bases of the junction unmatched. The germline V gene has CDR1 SEHNR and CDR2 FQNEAQ (reference sequence). The CDR3 sequence: CASSPLAGSQQETQYF. Here the CDR3 DNA reads TGTGCCAGCAGCCCACTAGCGGGGTCACAACAAGAGACCCAGTACTTC.

This clonotype was recorded a few times. This rearrangement joins TRBV18 to TRBJ2-3; possible D gene TRBD1, 5 bases. Germline CDR1 KGHSH, CDR2 LQKENI. This CDR3 has 18 residues. Trimming stripped 2 bases from V and 4 bases from J, with 22 bases between. The CDR3 DNA reads as TGTGCCAGCTCACCAAGTGTTTTGGGGCGATCGGGTCCAGATACGCAGTATTTT. Amino acid sequence: CASSPSVLGRSGPDTQYF.

This sequence joins TRBV2 and TRBJ2-7, with unresolved D. The V and J ends lost 4 bases and 2 bases respectively, with 15 bases between them. There are 15 residues in the CDR3. Germline V gives CDR1 SNHLY, CDR2 FYNNEI. The CDR3 DNA reads as TGTGCCAGCAGTGGGGTACACGCCATGGCCTACGAGCAGTACTTC. Protein product: CASSGVHAMAYEQYF.

This sequence joins TRBV4-1 and TRBJ2-7, with a tentative D call TRBD1 (5 bases). Trimming left V 0 bases short and J 2 bases short, with 11 bases between. Germline CDR1 reads MGHRA; CDR2 reads YSYEKL. CDR3 size: 15 residues. CDR3 sequence reads: CASSQDLHRTYEQYF. The CDR3 bases are TGCGCCAGCAGCCAAGATCTGCACAGGACCTACGAGCAGTACTTC.

The rearrangement links TRBV27 to TRBJ2-6; tentatively, D is TRBD1 (6 bases). The V gene lost 0 bases and the J gene lost 0 bases, with 15 bases spanning the gap. Germline V gene data show CDR1 as MNHEY and CDR2 as SMNVEV (reference sequence). This CDR3 is 19 amino acids long. In DNA form, the CDR3 reads TGTGCCAGCAGTTTATCCCCCCCAGGGGAAATCTCTGGGGCCAACGTCCTGACTTTC. Its protein product is CASSLSPPGEISGANVLTF. The full variable domain, completed using reference TRBV27 and TRBJ2-6, is EAQVTQNPRYLITVTGKKLTVTCSQNMNHEYMSWYRQDPGLGLRQIYYSMNVEVTDKGDVPEGYKVSRKEKRNFPLILESPSPNQTSLYFCASSLSPPGEISGANVLTFGAGSRLTVL.

This clonotype was counted only a few times. The V and J genes are TRBV12-3 or TRBV12-4 and TRBJ2-1; D is ambiguous. The V and J ends lost 6 bases and 4 bases respectively, with 7 bases between them. This CDR3 has 12 residues. The CDR3 DNA reads TGTGCCAGCAGGGGCGAGTACAATGAGCAGTTCTTC. This gives the protein CASRGEYNEQFF.